Below, 26 T cell receptor beta chains from the same sample are listed, as sequenced in a study of cytotoxic CD8 clonotypes in ibrutinib-treated CLL. Produced via immunoSEQ multiplex PCR; TCRdb's table is partial and in-frame only. The sample has some 200,000 clones, roughly 73% seen once. The sequencing used PBMCs, collected after 12 months of ibrutinib treatment. Receptors were obtained from a human donor with chronic lymphocytic leukemia.

The chain combines TRBV18 with TRBJ1-1; D is undetermined. The V gene lost 0 bases and the J gene lost 3 bases, with 14 bases spanning the gap. CDR3 length: 16 residues. Germline values: CDR1 KGHSH, CDR2 LQKENI. In DNA form, the CDR3 reads TGTGCCAGCTCACCACCGAGATTAGGTGTCGACACTGAAGCTTTCTTT. Protein product: CASSPPRLGVDTEAFF. Full variable domain (outside the CDR3, taken from reference TRBV18 and TRBJ1-1): NAGVMQNPRHLVRRRGQEARLRCSPMKGHSHVYWYRQLPEEGLKFMVYLQKENIIDESGMPKERFSAEFPKEGPSILRIQQVVRGDSAAYFCASSPPRLGVDTEAFFGQGTRLTVV.

The chain joins TRBV6-6 to TRBJ1-6, with D hard to call. This CDR3 spans 14 amino acids. In germline, CDR1 is MNHNY, CDR2 SVGAGI (reference sequence). V lost 2 bases to trimming and J lost 13 bases, with 15 bases between them. CDR3 nucleotide sequence: TGTGCCAGCAGTTACGAGGGCAGTCTAGTTCCCCTCCACTTT. This codes for CASSYEGSLVPLHF.

The rearrangement uses TRBV6-7 and TRBJ2-7; 8 bases line up with TRBD1. TRBV6-7 carries the ORF label, with uncertain function. The J segment lost 2 bases and the V segment lost 2 bases, leaving 5 bases of the junction unmatched. The CDR3 covers 15 residues. The CDR3: CASSYGNRGTYEQYF. The CDR3 nucleotides are TGTGCCAGCAGTTACGGAAACAGGGGGACCTACGAGCAGTACTTC.

The V call is TRBV27, the J call TRBJ2-2; D call uncertain. The germline V gene encodes CDR1 MNHEY and CDR2 SMNVEV (reference sequence). The CDR3 consists of 13 residues. With 10 bases removed from V and 2 bases from J, the gap between germline ends came to 11 bases. The CDR3 is CATLDGNTGELFF. The DNA for the CDR3 is TGTGCCACATTGGACGGTAACACCGGGGAGCTGTTTTTT.

About this clone: Its ends do not fully match the called genes, so a read error is possible. The chain uses TRBV7-9 and TRBJ1-2; D is unresolved. Germline loops: CDR1 SEHNR, CDR2 FQNEAQ (reference sequence). This CDR3 region has 14 residues. The CDR3 region has the DNA TGCGCCAGCAGCCCTACATTCTGGGGCTATGGCTACACCTTC. Its translation: CASSPTFWGYGYTF. Filled out from reference TRBV7-9 and TRBJ1-2, the complete variable domain reads DTGVSQNPRHKITKRGQNVTFRCDPISEHNRLYWYRQTLGQGPEFLTYFQNEAQLEKSRLLSDRFSAERPKGSFSTLEIQRTEQGDSAMYLCASSPTFWGYGYTFGSGTRLTVV.

This clone was observed a handful of times. This rearrangement joins TRBV7-9 to TRBJ1-1; a weak D match, TRBD1 (5 bases). Germline V lookup: CDR1 SEHNR, CDR2 FQNEAQ (reference sequence). Between the trimmed V and J ends, which lost 4 bases and 1 base, there was a span of 13 bases. This CDR3 contains 15 residues. CDR3 in DNA: TGTGCCAGCAGCTCGAGGGACGCAGGGAACACTGAAGCTTTCTTT. It is translated as CASSSRDAGNTEAFF.

This clone was seen a handful of times. The gene calls are TRBV13 and TRBJ2-3; 9 bases agree with TRBD2. This CDR3 region has 16 residues. V was pared by 3 bases and J by 5 bases, with 9 bases of the junction left unmatched. The germline V gene encodes CDR1 PRHDT and CDR2 FYEKMQ (reference sequence). CDR3 loop: CASSLRGGATIDTQYF. DNA for the CDR3: TGTGCCAGCAGCTTGCGCGGGGGGGCCACCATAGATACGCAGTATTTT.

This clone was seen once. J is TRBJ2-7 and V is TRBV28, with TRBD2 as a possible D gene (6 bases). This CDR3 spans 16 amino acids. Trimming pared 3 bases from V and 2 bases from J, leaving 17 bases between. CDR1 is MDHEN, CDR2 SYDVKM, per germline. CDR3 amino acids: CASSFQYSGLTYEQYF. In nucleotides, the CDR3 is TGTGCCAGCAGTTTTCAGTACAGCGGGCTTACCTACGAGCAGTACTTC.

The CDR3 bases are TGTGCCAGCAGCTTATTACCCGGTGGCATTACAGATACGCAGTATTTT. This encodes CASSLLPGGITDTQYF. The V gene is TRBV7-3, the J gene TRBJ2-3; D unresolved. Looked up from germline, CDR1 is SGHTA and CDR2 is FQGTGA. The CDR3 spans 16 residues. V shed 2 bases and J shed 3 bases, with 15 bases lying between them.

This chain joins TRBV11-2 and TRBJ1-2, with D possibly being TRBD1 (5 bases). V lost 3 bases, J lost 3 bases, and 11 bases lay in between. Germline assignment: CDR1 SGHAT and CDR2 FQNNGV. The CDR3 is 14 amino acids. In nucleotides, the CDR3 is TGTGCCAGCAGCTTTCTGACAGCGGACTATGGCTACACCTTC. It specifies CASSFLTADYGYTF.

This clone was found once. This rearrangement joins TRBV2 to TRBJ1-5, with D perhaps TRBD1 (6 bases). The CDR3 has 15 residues. Trimming shortened V by 4 bases and J by 4 bases, and 14 bases separated the two germline ends. CDR1 is SNHLY and CDR2 is FYNNEI in the germline V gene. CDR3 nucleotide sequence: TGTGCCAGCAGTGGGTCCAGGGGAGTAAATCAGCCCCAGCATTTT. It specifies CASSGSRGVNQPQHF. Full variable domain (remainder filled in from reference TRBV2 and TRBJ1-5): EPEVTQTPSHQVTQMGQEVILRCVPISNHLYFYWYRQILGQKVEFLVSFYNNEISEKSEIFDDQFSVERPDGSNFTLKIRSTKLEDSAMYFCASSGSRGVNQPQHFGDGTRLSIL.

Concerning this clone itself: The identical CDR3 is also encoded by other nucleotide sequences in the sample. The genes are TRBV27 and TRBJ1-5, with D maybe TRBD1 (6 bases). Germline V lookup: CDR1 MNHEY, CDR2 SMNVEV (reference sequence). The CDR3 spans 13 residues. With 3 bases removed from V and 7 bases from J, the gap between germline ends came to 10 bases. DNA of the CDR3: TGTGCCAGCAGTTTCAGGGGAGGACAGCCCCAGCATTTT. Translation gives CASSFRGGQPQHF.

V and J are TRBV25-1 and TRBJ1-1; D is perhaps TRBD1 (6 bases). CDR1 and CDR2 (germline): MGHDK, SYGVNS. This CDR3 is built from 15 residues. The germline V and J ends were trimmed by 5 bases and 4 bases, with 17 bases remaining between them. CDR3 sequence: CASSKGPGQLTEAFF. DNA for the CDR3: TGTGCCAGCAGTAAAGGACCGGGACAACTCACTGAAGCTTTCTTT.

This clone was observed a few times. DNA for the CDR3: TGTGCCAGCAGTTACCTAAGTACAGGGGGCCGCGGGGAGCTGTTTTTT. Protein product: CASSYLSTGGRGELFF. V usage is TRBV6-5 and J usage is TRBJ2-2, with TRBD1 matching 9 bases. Germline V gene lookup returns CDR1 MNHEY and CDR2 SVGAGI. Trimming removed 2 bases from V and 7 bases from J; junction bases left unmatched: 8. The CDR3 contains 16 residues.

V is TRBV7-8 and J is TRBJ1-4; no definite D call. V lost 3 bases and J 4 bases, leaving 6 bases between the germline ends. Germline CDR1 reads SGHVS; CDR2 reads FQNEAQ. CDR3 size: 13 residues. The CDR3 DNA is TGTGCCAGCAGCTTTAGCAATAATGAAAAACTGTTTTTT. This sequence encodes CASSFSNNEKLFF.

This clone occurred once. The chain combines TRBV5-1 with TRBJ1-2; D is unresolved. V dropped 0 bases and J dropped 10 bases, with 19 bases sitting between them. Germline V CDR1 and CDR2: SGHRS, YFSETQ. This CDR3 is 15 amino acids long. CDR3 nucleotide sequence: TGCGCCAGCAGCTTGGCAGAGGGCTACCTATCTGCCTACACCTTC. Translation gives CASSLAEGYLSAYTF.

The chain is built from TRBV28 and TRBJ1-1; maybe TRBD1 (6 bases). This CDR3 comprises 16 residues. Germline V gene sequence: CDR1 MDHEN, CDR2 SYDVKM. V was pared by 3 bases and J by 1 base, with 15 bases between. The CDR3 loop is CASSLSLTGWNTEAFF. DNA of the CDR3: TGTGCCAGCAGTTTGAGTCTGACAGGTTGGAACACTGAAGCTTTCTTT.

This chain connects TRBV28 to TRBJ1-5; D uncertain. Trimming stripped 10 bases from V and 6 bases from J, with 13 bases between. The CDR3 loop spans 12 amino acids. Germline CDR1 is MDHEN and CDR2 is SYDVKM. The CDR3 here is CATTVESQPQHF. The CDR3 DNA is TGTGCCACTACGGTGGAGAGTCAGCCCCAGCATTTT. Based on the CDR3 plus reference TRBV28 and TRBJ1-5, the full variable domain is DVKVTQSSRYLVKRTGEKVFLECVQDMDHENMFWYRQDPGLGLRLIYFSYDVKMKEKGDIPEGYSVSREKKERFSLILESASTNQTSMYLCATTVESQPQHFGDGTRLSIL.

This rearrangement joins TRBV5-4 to TRBJ1-1; D is possibly TRBD1 (5 bases). Between the trimmed V and J ends, which lost 3 bases and 3 bases, there was a span of 12 bases. This CDR3 is 14 amino acids long. CDR1 and CDR2 from the germline V gene are SGHNT and YYREEE (reference sequence). The CDR3 here is CASSSIGVDTEAFF. The CDR3 region has the DNA TGTGCCAGCAGCTCGATAGGGGTTGACACTGAAGCTTTCTTT.

The chain links TRBV30 to TRBJ1-1; tentatively, D is TRBD1 (6 bases). This CDR3 comprises 14 residues. Germline V gives CDR1 GTSNPN, CDR2 SVGIG (reference sequence). V was trimmed by 0 bases and J by 4 bases, leaving 12 bases between them. Written as DNA, the CDR3 is TGTGCCTGGAGTGTAGGGGGGACGGGCACTGAAGCTTTCTTT. It translates to CAWSVGGTGTEAFF.

As concerns this clone: The junction departs from germline at one end; a sequencing error may be responsible. V is TRBV7-7 and J is TRBJ2-2; D is tentatively TRBD1 or TRBD2 (7 bases each). Germline values: CDR1 SSHAT, CDR2 FNYEAQ (reference sequence). The CDR3 contains 15 residues. CDR3 protein: CASSSQGGGTGELFF. The CDR3 DNA is TGTGCTAGCAGCTCCCAGGGGGGAGGGACCGGGGAGCTGTTTTTT.

This chain joins TRBV13 and TRBJ2-7, with 8 bases lining up with TRBD1. The CDR3 is 14 residues long. After removal of 5 bases from V and 4 bases from J, the junction contained 7 bases not matched to a gene. In germline, CDR1 is PRHDT, CDR2 FYEKMQ (reference sequence). Here the CDR3 DNA reads TGTGCCAGCAGCACCGGACAGGGTCGGTACGAGCAGTACTTC. Encoded protein: CASSTGQGRYEQYF. The whole variable domain, filled in from reference TRBV13 and TRBJ2-7, reads AAGVIQSPRHLIKEKRETATLKCYPIPRHDTVYWYQQGPGQDPQFLISFYEKMQSDKGSIPDRFSAQQFSDYHSELNMSSLELGDSALYFCASSTGQGRYEQYFGPGTRLTVT.

The V call is TRBV28, the J call TRBJ2-2, with D possibly TRBD2 on 7 matching bases. Germline values: CDR1 MDHEN, CDR2 SYDVKM. This CDR3 comprises 17 residues. V was trimmed by 3 bases and J by 1 base, leaving 15 bases between them. The chain's CDR3 is CASSFRGASLNTGELFF. The DNA for the CDR3 is TGTGCCAGCAGTTTTCGGGGGGCTAGCCTGAACACCGGGGAGCTGTTTTTT.

The chain carries TRBV20-1 and TRBJ1-2; 7 bases fit TRBD1. The CDR3 extends over 11 amino acids. Germline assignment: CDR1 DFQATT and CDR2 SNEGSKA (reference sequence). V shed 7 bases, J shed 6 bases, and the junction held 5 bases outside the gene matches. CDR3 region: CSDLTGNGYTF. Written as DNA, the CDR3 is TGCAGTGACCTGACAGGGAATGGCTACACCTTC.

The V call is TRBV15, the J call TRBJ2-3; D unresolved. The germline CDR1 and CDR2 sequences are LNHNV and YYDKDF (reference sequence). V was clipped by 1 base and J by 6 bases, with 8 bases between them. This CDR3 region has 13 residues. CDR3 residues: CATSRVKLDTQYF. CDR3 in DNA: TGTGCCACCAGCAGAGTCAAATTGGATACGCAGTATTTT. The variable domain in full, completed from reference TRBV15 and TRBJ2-3, reads DAMVIQNPRYQVTQFGKPVTLSCSQTLNHNVMYWYQQKSSQAPKLLFHYYDKDFNNEADTPDNFQSRRPNTSFCFLDIRSPGLGDTAMYLCATSRVKLDTQYFGPGTRLTVL.

The sample holds many counts of this clone. The same CDR3 is also encoded by other DNA sequences in this sample. The rearrangement links TRBV6-4 to TRBJ2-2; D might be TRBD1 (5 bases). The ends were cut back, 8 bases at V and 2 bases at J, with 6 bases in the middle. Germline values: CDR1 MRHNA, CDR2 SNTAGT. This CDR3 comprises 12 residues. Written as DNA, the CDR3 is TGTGCCAGCGGGGCTAACACCGGGGAGCTGTTTTTT. Its translation is CASGANTGELFF.